This TCR beta chain was observed in a study of metastatic and nonmetastatic thyroid tumors. Study-wide background: Blood and tumor or nodule tissue repertoires from malignant and benign thyroid patients were compared.

Study conclusions and caveats: The study reportedly found significantly higher TCR beta diversity in malignant thyroid tumors than benign nodules, in blood and tumor.

Many counts were recorded for this clone. Its antigen is unknown. Patients had received no treatment of any kind before thyroid surgery. TCRdb reprocessed the PCR reads via MiXCR. Of 37,000 or so clones in the sample, about 18% were seen once. The TCR was taken from a male donor with papillary thyroid cancer or a benign thyroid nodule (not recorded which). Some clones in this sample may be carry-over from other donors' samples. Sequences were obtained from blood.

CDR3 nucleotides: TGTGCCTGGGCCCTAGGTTCACCCCTCCACTTT. Translating gives CAWALGSPLHF. The chain recombines TRBV30 with TRBJ1-6; the D is unclear. Deletions cut 5 bases from V and 9 bases from J, with 8 bases between. This CDR3 spans 11 amino acids. Germline V gives CDR1 GTSNPN, CDR2 SVGIG (reference sequence).